These 31 T cell receptor beta chains were sequenced from one sample in a study of cytomegalovirus exposure and HLA in healthy donors. The PCR contained 60 Vbeta and 13 Jbeta primers. The repertoire was sequenced with immunoSEQ multiplex PCR; TCRdb's copy has only in-frame clones and lacks some. Found here are 150,000 to 250,000 clones, 82% of them singletons; the top ten hold roughly 0.098%. The sequencing sample was made of PBMCs. These receptors were obtained from a boy between 2 and 15 years old in good health and CMV-seronegative.

This chain links TRBV5-1 with TRBJ1-2; 8 nucleotides agree with TRBD1. The ends lost 4 bases at V and 7 bases at J; junction bases unmatched: 9. This CDR3 comprises 14 residues. The germline V gene has CDR1 SGHRS and CDR2 YFSETQ. CDR3: CASSPGDRNSGYTF. CDR3 nucleotide sequence: TGCGCCAGCAGCCCGGGGGACAGGAATAGTGGCTACACCTTC.

The chain joins TRBV10-3 to TRBJ2-3; 9 bases match TRBD2. The CDR3 covers 13 residues. The V and J ends lost 10 bases and 1 base, in that order; junction bases with no gene match: 3. Germline loops: CDR1 ENHRY, CDR2 SYGVKD. The CDR3 region has the DNA TGTGCCACCTTAGCGGGGGGCACAGATACGCAGTATTTT. Its translation: CATLAGGTDTQYF.

DNA of the CDR3: TGTGCCAGCACCCCTCTCCCCTTCGACGAGCAGTACTTC. Translating it yields CASTPLPFDEQYF. The chain recombines TRBV2 with TRBJ2-7; no clear D. In germline, CDR1 is SNHLY, CDR2 FYNNEI. The V gene lost 7 bases and the J gene lost 5 bases, with 15 bases spanning the gap. The CDR3 covers 13 residues.

This clone appeared a few times. V and J are TRBV4-1 and TRBJ2-1; D may be TRBD1 (5 bases). Trimming removed 3 bases at V and 6 bases at J, with 9 bases between. CDR1 and CDR2 from the germline V gene are MGHRA and YSYEKL. The CDR3 totals 13 residues. CDR3 sequence reads: CASSQPRGNEQFF. CDR3 DNA: TGCGCCAGCAGCCAGCCAAGGGGCAATGAGCAGTTCTTC.

This chain links TRBV11-2 with TRBJ1-2; TRBD1 might be the D (5 bases). Germline assignment: CDR1 SGHAT and CDR2 FQNNGV. This CDR3 comprises 15 residues. V was cut by 0 bases and J by 3 bases, with 11 bases left in between. CDR3 DNA: TGTGCCAGCAGCTTAGATAAGGCAGGGTACTATGGCTACACCTTC. It translates to CASSLDKAGYYGYTF.

The chain combines TRBV9 with TRBJ2-5; a weak D match, TRBD2 (6 bases). CDR1 and CDR2 from the germline V gene are SGDLS and YYNGEE. The length of the CDR3 is 14 residues. Trimming pared 3 bases from V and 3 bases from J, leaving 12 bases between. CDR3 coding DNA: TGTGCCAGCAGCGACGGGACTCCTAAAGAGACCCAGTACTTC. Translated: CASSDGTPKETQYF.

The rearrangement uses TRBV5-1 and TRBJ1-4; TRBD1 aligns across 10 bases. The J segment lost 7 bases and the V segment lost 2 bases, leaving 2 bases of the junction unmatched. The CDR3 runs to 14 residues. Germline assignment: CDR1 SGHRS and CDR2 YFSETQ. This chain's CDR3 is CASSFGQGGEKLFF. The CDR3 nucleotides read TGCGCCAGCAGCTTCGGACAGGGGGGTGAAAAACTGTTTTTT.

The genes are TRBV10-3 and TRBJ1-6; 7 bases map to TRBD1. The trim removed 8 bases at V and 6 bases at J, leaving 7 bases unmatched. Germline V gives CDR1 ENHRY, CDR2 SYGVKD. The length of the CDR3 is 14 residues. CDR3 in amino acids: CAIGGDSSNSPLHF. DNA for the CDR3: TGTGCCATCGGCGGGGACAGTTCTAATTCACCCCTCCACTTT.

Worth noting for this clone: A read error may account for a junction end that differs from germline. This chain links TRBV7-9 with TRBJ2-1; D not certain. CDR1 and CDR2 from the germline V gene are SEHNR and FQNEAQ (reference sequence). CDR3 size: 13 residues. CDR3 coding DNA: TGTGTCAGCAGCTTACCGCAGGCCCATGAGCAGTTCTTC. Protein: CVSSLPQAHEQFF.

The genes are TRBV6-1 and TRBJ2-1; the match to TRBD2 covers 10 bases. From germline, CDR1 is MNHNS and CDR2 SASEGT. V shed 6 bases, J shed 9 bases, and the junction held 11 bases outside the gene matches. This CDR3 has 15 residues. This chain's CDR3 is CASRGFGTSASEQFF. CDR3 bases: TGTGCCAGCAGGGGATTTGGGACTAGCGCGAGTGAGCAGTTCTTC.

This chain uses TRBV27 with TRBJ1-2; D not resolved. Germline-derived CDR1 and CDR2 are MNHEY and SMNVEV (reference sequence). Deletions cut 6 bases from V and 3 bases from J, with 11 bases between. The CDR3 consists of 13 residues. CDR3 in amino acids: CASRDRVDYGYTF. In DNA form, the CDR3 reads TGTGCCAGCAGAGATCGGGTAGACTATGGCTACACCTTC.

The chain carries TRBV4-3 and TRBJ2-7; no clear D gene. Germline CDR1 is LGHNA and CDR2 is YSLEER. This CDR3 spans 14 amino acids. The V end was cut by 0 bases, the J end by 6 bases, with 12 bases between. As DNA, the CDR3 is TGCGCCAGCAGCCAAGATGTTCAGGCTTCCGAGCAGTACTTC. This encodes CASSQDVQASEQYF.

The CDR3 spells CASSGGDSSYEQYF. CDR3 DNA sequence: TGTGCCAGCAGCGGAGGGGACAGCTCCTACGAGCAGTACTTC. V usage is TRBV13 and J usage is TRBJ2-7; TRBD1 might be the D (7 bases). The ends were cut back, 5 bases at V and 0 bases at J, with 11 bases in the middle. Germline V CDR1 and CDR2: PRHDT, FYEKMQ (reference sequence). The length of the CDR3 is 14 residues.

The chain links TRBV11-2 to TRBJ2-1; the match to TRBD2 covers 11 bases. The germline V gene has CDR1 SGHAT and CDR2 FQNNGV. J gave up 5 bases and V 4 bases, and 4 bases lay outside the gene matches. The CDR3 contains 15 residues. In nucleotides, the CDR3 is TGTGCCAGCAGCTCACTAGCGGGGGTTAACAATGAGCAGTTCTTC. Its protein product is CASSSLAGVNNEQFF.

The CDR3 coding sequence is TGTGCCAGCAGTGTGAAGGCGGGCTGGTTGGCTTTCTTT. Protein: CASSVKAGWLAFF. The gene calls are TRBV2 and TRBJ1-1; no firm D call. Trimming took off 4 bases at V and 11 bases at J, with 17 bases between the two ends. CDR1 is SNHLY and CDR2 is FYNNEI in the germline V gene. This CDR3 contains 13 residues.

With regard to this clone: The same CDR3 arises from other DNA sequences in this sample as well. The rearrangement links TRBV6-5 to TRBJ1-2, with D perhaps TRBD1 (5 bases). The CDR3 extends over 13 amino acids. CDR1 MNHEY and CDR2 SVGAGI come from the germline V gene. Trimming cost V 4 bases and J 4 bases, with 10 bases left between them. CDR3 coding DNA: TGTGCCAGCAGTTCCCCCAGGGTCTATGGCTACACCTTC. This translates into CASSSPRVYGYTF.

The J gene is TRBJ2-2, the V gene TRBV4-2; weak D call: TRBD2 (6 bases). Germline values: CDR1 LGHNA, CDR2 YNFKEQ. CDR3 length: 18 residues. V was shortened by 0 bases and J by 4 bases, with 18 bases between the two germline ends. The CDR3 DNA is TGTGCCAGCAGCCAAGATCAGCTGGGGGGTTCGGGCACCGGGGAGCTGTTTTTT. Its translation is CASSQDQLGGSGTGELFF.

This chain joins TRBV7-2 and TRBJ1-2, with 8 bases matching TRBD1. The V gene's germline CDR1 is SGHTA and CDR2 FQGNSA. This CDR3 contains 14 residues. With 3 bases clipped from V and 2 bases from J, the junction kept 2 bases outside the gene matches. In DNA, the CDR3 is TGTGCCAGCAGCTTCGGACAGGGAAACTATGGCTACACCTTC. Amino acids: CASSFGQGNYGYTF.

V is TRBV7-9 and J is TRBJ2-5, with TRBD2 matching 7 bases. The CDR3 totals 13 residues. In germline, CDR1 is SEHNR, CDR2 FQNEAQ (reference sequence). The V gene end was trimmed by 3 bases and the J gene end by 11 bases; junction bases not matched to a gene: 9. The CDR3 DNA reads as TGTGCCAGCAGCTTTACGGTAGCGCGGGAGCAGTACTTC. Translation: CASSFTVAREQYF.

Remarks on this clone: A junction boundary mismatches the germline segment, possibly from a read error. The chain couples TRBV20-1 to TRBJ1-1; D is uncertain. The length of the CDR3 is 11 residues. Germline CDR1 and CDR2: DFQATT and SNEGSKA (reference sequence). In DNA form, the CDR3 reads TGTCTCACGCGTACCAACACTGAAGCTTTCTTT. Translating gives CLTRTNTEAFF.

This chain links TRBV4-2 with TRBJ2-3; perhaps TRBD2 as D (6 bases). V gave up 1 base and J gave up 6 bases, with 20 bases separating them. Germline V gene lookup returns CDR1 LGHNA and CDR2 YNFKEQ. The CDR3 is 17 amino acids. DNA of the CDR3: TGTGCCAGCAGCCAAGGGGCTCTGGGTAGCGGTTCTGATACGCAGTATTTT. This gives the protein CASSQGALGSGSDTQYF.

The V gene is TRBV6-5, the J gene TRBJ1-1; possibly TRBD1 for D (5 bases). CDR1 and CDR2 from the germline V gene are MNHEY and SVGAGI. The CDR3 has 15 residues. Between the trimmed V and J ends, which lost 6 bases and 5 bases, there was a span of 19 bases. The CDR3 DNA reads as TGTGCCAGCAGGCTCGCCTGGCGTGCAGGGACTGAAGCTTTCTTT. Translation gives CASRLAWRAGTEAFF.

The chain employs TRBV7-8 and TRBJ1-5; D unresolved. CDR3 length equals 15 residues. Trimming removed 5 bases from V and 0 bases from J, with 11 bases in between. In germline, CDR1 is SGHVS, CDR2 FQNEAQ. In DNA, the CDR3 is TGTGCCAGCAGCGCTAGCCCACATAGCAATCAGCCCCAGCATTTT. It translates to CASSASPHSNQPQHF.

This clone came up a few times. This rearrangement joins TRBV7-9 to TRBJ1-3; maybe TRBD1 (5 bases). This CDR3 comprises 14 residues. Germline assignment: CDR1 SEHNR and CDR2 FQNEAQ (reference sequence). V lost 5 bases and J lost 1, with 9 bases in between. The CDR3 coding sequence is TGTGCCAGCAGCCCCGGGACTTCTGGAAACACCATATATTTT. Residues: CASSPGTSGNTIYF.

A few counts support this clone. The rearrangement links TRBV7-9 to TRBJ2-3; 7 bases match TRBD1. This CDR3 spans 15 amino acids. Trimming at V came to 3 bases and at J to 2 bases, leaving 5 bases not matched to a gene. Germline CDR1 SEHNR, CDR2 FQNEAQ (reference sequence). CDR3 in amino acids: CASSFWDRSTDTQYF. DNA of the CDR3: TGTGCCAGCAGCTTTTGGGACAGATCCACAGATACGCAGTATTTT.

Only one count was recorded for this clone. This same CDR3 is encoded by further DNA sequences in the sample. This chain links TRBV30 with TRBJ1-5; D ambiguous. The germline V gene has CDR1 GTSNPN and CDR2 SVGIG (reference sequence). This CDR3 comprises 13 residues. V dropped 2 bases and J dropped 2 bases, with 7 bases sitting between them. The CDR3 region has the DNA TGTGCCTGGAGTCCCCAGGGCAATCAGCCCCAGCATTTT. Protein product: CAWSPQGNQPQHF.

The chain joins TRBV6-5 to TRBJ2-1, with D possibly TRBD2 on 7 matching bases. The CDR3 has 13 residues. V lost 0 bases, J lost 9 bases, and 9 bases lay in between. The germline V gene encodes CDR1 MNHEY and CDR2 SVGAGI. CDR3 sequence: CASSYSGGAEQFF. CDR3 nucleotides: TGTGCCAGCAGTTACTCAGGGGGGGCTGAGCAGTTCTTC.

This clone was seen just once. The chain carries TRBV7-9 and TRBJ2-7; unclear D gene. The CDR3 contains 14 residues. Trimming shortened V by 0 bases and J by 0 bases, and 6 bases separated the two germline ends. The V gene's germline CDR1 is SEHNR and CDR2 FQNEAQ (reference sequence). The CDR3 DNA sequence: TGTGCCAGCAGCTTAGCAGCCTTCTCCTACGAGCAGTACTTC. It yields the protein CASSLAAFSYEQYF.

The rearrangement uses TRBV9 and TRBJ2-3; TRBD1 aligns across 7 bases. The J segment lost 0 bases and the V segment lost 7 bases, leaving 5 bases of the junction unmatched. Germline V gives CDR1 SGDLS, CDR2 YYNGEE. The CDR3 runs 14 residues. The CDR3 sequence is CASQGTASTDTQYF. Written as DNA, the CDR3 is TGTGCCAGCCAAGGGACAGCGAGCACAGATACGCAGTATTTT.

This chain uses TRBV19 with TRBJ2-5, with D uncertain. The CDR3 is made up of 12 amino acids. Germline values: CDR1 LNHDA, CDR2 SQIVND (reference sequence). V lost 8 bases and J lost 1, with 8 bases in between. The CDR3 DNA reads TGTGCCAGTTTTGGAGTCCAAGAGACCCAGTACTTC. Amino acid sequence: CASFGVQETQYF.

A single count supports this clone. V usage is TRBV5-8 and J usage is TRBJ2-7, with a possible D match to TRBD2 (7 bases). The germline V gene encodes CDR1 SGHTS and CDR2 YDEGEE. V was trimmed by 4 bases and J by 0 bases, leaving 23 bases between them. The CDR3 length is 18 residues. CDR3 in DNA: TGTGCCAGCAGCCCAGATAAGGGGCGGGGGCGACTCTCCTACGAGCAGTACTTC. This encodes CASSPDKGRGRLSYEQYF.